This T cell receptor (beta chain) was captured by sequencing in a study of vaccination and CD4 T cells after COVID-19. V was trimmed by 3 bases and J by 1 base, leaving 12 bases between them. There are 15 residues in the CDR3. Germline assignment: CDR1 MGHRA and CDR2 YSYEKL. Each CDR3 protein gets one entry after TCRdb re-called the PCR reads with MiXCR. In the table there are some 40,000 distinct CDR3 sequences, around 35% of which are singletons. The time point here: late sampling 161 to 241 days after vaccination in a few convalescent patients. J is TRBJ1-1 and V is TRBV4-1; possibly TRBD1 for D (5 bases). The clonotype was recovered from a human donor who had recovered from COVID-19. The material sequenced was CD4+ T cells from blood, taken about 7 months after SARS-CoV-2 vaccination. The CDR3 reads CASSHRDGGNTEAFF. CDR3 nucleotides: TGCGCCAGCAGCCATCGTGACGGGGGGAACACTGAAGCTTTCTTT.